These 20 T cell receptor beta chains originate from one sample sequenced in a study of blood T cell repertoires in COVID-19. Clones were sequenced by immunoSEQ multiplex PCR, and TCRdb holds only the in-frame ones, with some missing. The repertoire holds roughly 150,000 clones, with about 86% as singletons. The sample taken for sequencing was peripheral blood. Every receptor here comes from a man aged 65-85 years with active or convalescent COVID-19.

The chain combines TRBV7-9 with TRBJ1-3; no definite D call. Trimming stripped 5 bases from V and 3 bases from J, with 8 bases between. CDR1 SEHNR and CDR2 FQNEAQ come from the germline V gene (reference sequence). CDR3 length: 13 residues. CDR3 residues: CASSQTGGNTIYF. The CDR3 DNA reads as TGTGCCAGCAGCCAGACTGGTGGAAACACCATATATTTT.

Concerning this clone itself: Other nucleotide sequences in the sample specify the same CDR3. The chain employs TRBV11-2 and TRBJ2-7; perhaps TRBD2 as D (6 bases). With 2 bases removed from V and 7 bases from J, the gap between germline ends came to 9 bases. This CDR3 region has 12 residues. Germline loops: CDR1 SGHAT, CDR2 FQNNGV. CDR3 in DNA: TGTGCCAGCAGCTTAAGCCGGGGGGAGCAGTACTTC. Translated, it gives CASSLSRGEQYF.

This chain joins TRBV15 and TRBJ2-1; TRBD2 agrees at 12 bases. The germline V gene encodes CDR1 LNHNV and CDR2 YYDKDF (reference sequence). With 0 bases clipped from V and 7 bases from J, the junction kept 10 bases outside the gene matches. The CDR3 spans 18 residues. In DNA form, the CDR3 reads TGTGCCACCAGCAGAGATCCGCTAGCGGGGGGGCTAGGGAATGAGCAGTTCTTC. Its protein is CATSRDPLAGGLGNEQFF. The full variable domain, completed using reference TRBV15 and TRBJ2-1, is DAMVIQNPRYQVTQFGKPVTLSCSQTLNHNVMYWYQQKSSQAPKLLFHYYDKDFNNEADTPDNFQSRRPNTSFCFLDIRSPGLGDTAMYLCATSRDPLAGGLGNEQFFGPGTRLTVL.

The chain employs TRBV29-1 and TRBJ2-5; a weak D match, TRBD2 (5 bases). V dropped 5 bases and J dropped 1 base, with 11 bases sitting between them. The CDR3 has 13 residues. The germline V gene encodes CDR1 SQVTM and CDR2 ANQGSEA. Written as DNA, the CDR3 is TGCAGCGTTCTCCGAGGACTCCAAGAGACCCAGTACTTC. It specifies CSVLRGLQETQYF.

The chain has TRBV6-2 or TRBV6-3 and TRBJ2-5; no firm D call. Germline lookup yields CDR1 MNHEY and CDR2 SVGEGT. Trimming left V 5 bases short and J 5 bases short, with 27 bases between. CDR3 length: 18 amino acids. In DNA, the CDR3 is TGTGCCAGCAGTCCGCCTGCTATTCCATCCTGGTCTTGGGAGACCCAGTACTTC. Its protein is CASSPPAIPSWSWETQYF.

This clone was seen more than once but under ten times. The chain is built from TRBV28 and TRBJ2-7; no definite D call. V was trimmed by 2 bases and J by 3 bases, leaving 8 bases between them. The CDR3 has 13 amino acids. Germline V gives CDR1 MDHEN, CDR2 SYDVKM. DNA of the CDR3: TGTGCCAGCAGTTTAGGCCCATACTACGAGCAGTACTTC. Protein: CASSLGPYYEQYF.

J is TRBJ2-1 and V is TRBV2, with TRBD2 matching over 13 bases. Per the germline V gene, CDR1 is SNHLY and CDR2 is FYNNEI. The CDR3 length is 16 residues. The V gene end was trimmed by 1 base and the J gene end by 7 bases; junction bases not matched to a gene: 4. The CDR3 is CASSEGGLAGVNEQFF. As DNA, the CDR3 is TGTGCCAGCAGTGAAGGAGGACTAGCGGGAGTTAATGAGCAGTTCTTC. Looking up the rest from reference TRBV2 and TRBJ2-1 gives the full variable domain: EPEVTQTPSHQVTQMGQEVILRCVPISNHLYFYWYRQILGQKVEFLVSFYNNEISEKSEIFDDQFSVERPDGSNFTLKIRSTKLEDSAMYFCASSEGGLAGVNEQFFGPGTRLTVL.

The CDR3 DNA is TGTGCCAGCAGTGGAGCCCCGGGACAGGGATTTGGTGTAGAGACCCAGTACTTC. It translates to CASSGAPGQGFGVETQYF. The rearrangement links TRBV6-1 to TRBJ2-5; 9 bases agree with TRBD1. CDR3 size: 18 residues. V was clipped by 4 bases and J by 4 bases; unmatched bases: 16. Germline V CDR1 and CDR2: MNHNS, SASEGT.

The genes are TRBV9 and TRBJ1-3, with 8 bases matching TRBD1. Trimming at V came to 3 bases and at J to 2 bases, leaving 7 bases not matched to a gene. The CDR3 is 16 residues long. Germline V CDR1 and CDR2: SGDLS, YYNGEE. Here the CDR3 DNA reads TGTGCCAGCAGCGCCAGACAGGGGCTGGCTGGAAACACCATATATTTT. This translates into CASSARQGLAGNTIYF.

This chain connects TRBV14 to TRBJ2-7; D possibly corresponds to TRBD1 (6 bases). The germline V gene has CDR1 SGHDN and CDR2 FVKESK. The V and J ends lost 1 base and 4 bases respectively, with 14 bases between them. The CDR3 spans 15 residues. The CDR3 is CASSQGVGTPYEQYF. Written as DNA, the CDR3 is TGTGCCAGCAGCCAAGGCGTCGGGACACCTTACGAGCAGTACTTC.

The chain couples TRBV5-5 to TRBJ1-1; 9 nucleotides align to TRBD1. From germline, CDR1 is SGHKS and CDR2 YYEKEE (reference sequence). The CDR3 totals 14 residues. Trimming removed 3 bases from V and 3 bases from J; junction bases left unmatched: 3. The CDR3, as DNA: TGTGCCAGCAGCTGGACAGGGGTGGACACTGAAGCTTTCTTT. Translated: CASSWTGVDTEAFF.

The rearrangement joins TRBV28 to TRBJ2-7; TRBD2 matches at 9 bases. The CDR3 runs 14 residues. J lost 12 bases, V lost 2 bases, and 11 bases had no gene match. The germline V gene encodes CDR1 MDHEN and CDR2 SYDVKM. The CDR3 DNA sequence: TGTGCCAGCAGTTTAGCACTAGCGGGTTCCCCGCGGTACTTC. Translating it yields CASSLALAGSPRYF.

The gene calls are TRBV7-2 and TRBJ2-7, with 8 bases lining up with TRBD2. V was pared by 0 bases and J by 6 bases, with 13 bases of the junction left unmatched. The CDR3 runs 17 residues. The germline gives CDR1 SGHTA, CDR2 FQGNSA. This CDR3 reads CASSLAPGGTLPTEQYF. The CDR3 bases are TGTGCCAGCAGCTTAGCTCCGGGGGGGACTCTCCCTACCGAGCAGTACTTC.

V and J are TRBV28 and TRBJ2-7; 8 bases line up with TRBD2. CDR1 MDHEN and CDR2 SYDVKM come from the germline V gene. This CDR3 is 14 amino acids long. J was trimmed by 1 base and V by 5 bases; bases with no gene match: 4. CDR3 residues: CASSPLAGSYEQYF. The CDR3 DNA follows: TGTGCCAGCAGTCCTCTAGCGGGTTCCTACGAGCAGTACTTC.

Details on this clone: A much larger clone differs by one base, so this may be a read error. This same CDR3 is encoded by further DNA sequences in the sample. The CDR3 loop reads CASSSGSGGVTDTQYF. The CDR3 nucleotides read TGCGCCAGCAGCTCGGGGAGCGGGGGGGTGACAGATACGCAGTATTTT. This rearrangement joins TRBV5-1 to TRBJ2-3, with TRBD2 matching 10 bases. The CDR3 sequence is 16 residues long. Trimming cost V 3 bases and J 3 bases; bases outside gene matches: 7. The V gene's germline CDR1 is SGHRS and CDR2 YFSETQ. Together with reference TRBV5-1 and TRBJ2-3, the CDR3 gives the full variable domain: KAGVTQTPRYLIKTRGQQVTLSCSPISGHRSVSWYQQTPGQGLQFLFEYFSETQRNKGNFPGRFSGRQFSNSRSEMNVSTLELGDSALYLCASSSGSGGVTDTQYFGPGTRLTVL.

This clone is a singleton in its sample. The V call is TRBV11-2, the J call TRBJ2-2; D ambiguous. This CDR3 is built from 14 residues. Germline lookup yields CDR1 SGHAT and CDR2 FQNNGV. The ends were cut back, 5 bases at V and 1 base at J, with 8 bases in the middle. The CDR3 DNA is TGTGCCAGCAGCCCAGACATGAACACCGGGGAGCTGTTTTTT. It codes for CASSPDMNTGELFF.

This chain links TRBV5-1 with TRBJ2-7; 9 bases line up with TRBD1. The CDR3 totals 15 residues. The V gene's germline CDR1 is SGHRS and CDR2 YFSETQ. The V segment lost 4 bases and the J segment 1 base; nucleotides outside the gene matches: 6. The CDR3 nucleotides are TGCGCCAGCAGCACCGTCGGGACAGGGTCCTACGAGCAGTACTTC. It translates to CASSTVGTGSYEQYF.

The J gene is TRBJ2-1, the V gene TRBV29-1; possibly TRBD1 for D (5 bases). CDR1 is SQVTM, CDR2 ANQGSEA, per germline. Between the trimmed V and J ends, which lost 7 bases and 7 bases, there was a span of 17 bases. This CDR3 is 13 amino acids long. The CDR3 loop reads CSGLLQARNEQFF. DNA of the CDR3: TGCAGCGGCCTGCTACAGGCCCGAAATGAGCAGTTCTTC.

V and J are TRBV5-1 and TRBJ2-5; 7 positions match TRBD1. Per the germline V gene, CDR1 is SGHRS and CDR2 is YFSETQ. Trimming took 1 base from V and 2 from J; bases not matched to a gene: 2. The CDR3 runs to 14 residues. DNA of the CDR3: TGCGCCAGCAGCTTGTACAGGGGTCAAGAGACCCAGTACTTC. The encoded protein is CASSLYRGQETQYF. Full variable domain (remainder filled in from reference TRBV5-1 and TRBJ2-5): KAGVTQTPRYLIKTRGQQVTLSCSPISGHRSVSWYQQTPGQGLQFLFEYFSETQRNKGNFPGRFSGRQFSNSRSEMNVSTLELGDSALYLCASSLYRGQETQYFGPGTRLLVL.

V is TRBV15 and J is TRBJ2-1, with 8 positions matching TRBD2. This CDR3 has 15 amino acids. V shed 2 bases, J shed 3 bases, and the junction held 3 bases outside the gene matches. Looked up from germline, CDR1 is LNHNV and CDR2 is YYDKDF (reference sequence). The CDR3: CATSRSGTSYNEQFF. CDR3 bases: TGTGCCACCAGCAGATCCGGGACTAGCTACAATGAGCAGTTCTTC.